This T cell receptor (beta chain) is drawn from a study of T cell repertoires in cytomegalovirus infection. Study-level background: Public TCR beta signatures marked donors with CMV infection and the matching HLA. Study conclusions and caveats: Frequencies of public TCR beta families were cumulated, and this identified carriers of CMV plus the relevant HLA. Dominant in the ex vivo response were TCR beta clonotypes restricted by HLA-C and specific for CMV.

The germline V gene has CDR1 DFQATT and CDR2 SNEGSKA (reference sequence). The CDR3 consists of 13 residues. Comment on this clonotype: Its antigen is unidentified. Germline and junction disagree at one end, which may indicate a read error.

A single record per CDR3 protein comes from TCRdb applying MiXCR to the reads. Of some 320,000 distinct CDR3 sequences in the sample, over 7.5% were seen once. The chain joins TRBV20-1 to TRBJ1-6; no firm D call. The material sequenced was PBMCs. The clonotype comes from a human donor in good health (CMV status not recorded). Some clones in this sample may be carry-over from other donors' samples. The CDR3 is CSARAGQNSPFHF. CDR3 DNA: TGCAGTGCTAGAGCGGGTCAGAATTCACCCTTCCACTTT.